The 26 T cell receptor beta chains in this list originate from one sample, sequenced in a study of cytomegalovirus exposure and HLA in healthy donors. The PCR used 60 Vbeta and 13 Jbeta primers. Clones were sequenced by immunoSEQ multiplex PCR, and TCRdb holds only the in-frame ones, with some missing. The sample contains around 150,000 clones, around 59% of which appear only once. Sequenced input: PBMCs. These receptors all come from a male donor in good health and CMV-seronegative.

The chain joins TRBV4-1 to TRBJ2-4, with D perhaps matching TRBD1 (6 bases). CDR3 length equals 15 residues. Between the trimmed V and J ends, which lost 1 base and 8 bases, there was a span of 15 bases. Germline assignment: CDR1 MGHRA and CDR2 YSYEKL. CDR3 region: CASSQGPGVGYIQYF. Here the CDR3 DNA reads TGCGCCAGCAGCCAAGGTCCAGGGGTGGGATACATTCAGTACTTC.

The chain has TRBV5-6 and TRBJ1-5; no definite D call. The CDR3 is 14 amino acids. V was cut by 0 bases and J by 4 bases, with 8 bases left in between. Germline-derived CDR1 and CDR2 are SGHDT and YYEEEE. In nucleotides, the CDR3 is TGTGCCAGCAGCTTGGTGGGCAGGAATCAGCCCCAGCATTTT. Its protein product is CASSLVGRNQPQHF.

V and J are TRBV14 and TRBJ1-1, with a weak D call TRBD1 (5 bases). V was shortened by 4 bases and J by 0 bases, with 9 bases between the two germline ends. The V gene's germline CDR1 is SGHDN and CDR2 FVKESK. This CDR3 spans 14 amino acids. The CDR3 DNA follows: TGTGCCAGCAGCCGTGGGGCTATGAACACTGAAGCTTTCTTT. Translation gives CASSRGAMNTEAFF.

This clone turned up a few times. CDR3 residues: CASSPREGVTYEQYF. DNA of the CDR3: TGTGCCAGCTCACCCCGGGAGGGGGTCACCTACGAGCAGTACTTC. J is TRBJ2-7 and V is TRBV18; 8 bases map to TRBD2. The CDR3 totals 15 residues. In germline, CDR1 is KGHSH, CDR2 LQKENI. V shed 3 bases, J shed 2 bases, and the junction held 6 bases outside the gene matches.

V is TRBV27 and J is TRBJ1-1, with 10 bases aligning to TRBD1. Germline V gene lookup returns CDR1 MNHEY and CDR2 SMNVEV (reference sequence). CDR3 length: 15 amino acids. The trim removed 7 bases at V and 3 bases at J, leaving 8 bases unmatched. The CDR3 sequence is CASTYSGTGDTEAFF. Here the CDR3 DNA reads TGTGCCAGCACCTACTCCGGGACAGGGGACACTGAAGCTTTCTTT.

The chain joins TRBV28 to TRBJ1-1; D not resolved. The CDR3 is 12 residues long. The germline CDR1 and CDR2 sequences are MDHEN and SYDVKM. Trimming took off 7 bases at V and 5 bases at J, with 11 bases between the two ends. DNA of the CDR3: TGTGCCAGCATGACCGGAGGGACTGAAGCTTTCTTT. This sequence encodes CASMTGGTEAFF.

V and J are TRBV5-4 and TRBJ2-6; D remains ambiguous. The V and J ends lost 6 bases and 0 bases respectively, with 13 bases between them. The CDR3 contains 16 residues. Germline CDR1 is SGHNT and CDR2 is YYREEE (reference sequence). The CDR3 region is CASNPLGNSGANVLTF. The CDR3, as DNA: TGTGCCAGCAACCCCCTTGGCAACTCTGGGGCCAACGTCCTGACTTTC.

V is TRBV4-1 and J is TRBJ2-3, with TRBD2 matching 8 bases. This CDR3 has 16 residues. CDR1 is MGHRA and CDR2 is YSYEKL in the germline V gene. After removal of 1 base from V and 5 bases from J, the junction contained 8 bases not matched to a gene. CDR3 sequence reads: CASSQGRGGRGDTQYF. The CDR3 bases are TGCGCCAGCAGCCAAGGACGGGGGGGCCGGGGAGATACGCAGTATTTT.

The CDR3 DNA sequence: TGTGCCAGCAGTCCACCGTTCTCGAGAGTGAACACTGAAGCTTTCTTT. Translation: CASSPPFSRVNTEAFF. V is TRBV28 and J is TRBJ1-1; D gene unclear. Trimming took off 5 bases at V and 0 bases at J, with 16 bases between the two ends. CDR1 is MDHEN, CDR2 SYDVKM, per germline. CDR3 length equals 16 residues.

Written as DNA, the CDR3 is TGTGCCTCCGGGTTCTCTGGAAACACCATATATTTT. This codes for CASGFSGNTIYF. The chain is built from TRBV30 and TRBJ1-3; D is ambiguous. Germline V gene lookup returns CDR1 GTSNPN and CDR2 SVGIG (reference sequence). This CDR3 is 12 amino acids long. The V gene lost 7 bases and the J gene lost 0 bases, with 7 bases spanning the gap.

The chain has TRBV7-9 and TRBJ2-1; 8 bases align to TRBD1. V shed 0 bases and J 2 bases; nucleotides not matched to a gene: 3. Germline assignment: CDR1 SEHNR and CDR2 FQNEAQ (reference sequence). The length of the CDR3 is 16 residues. The CDR3 DNA reads as TGTGCCAGCAGCTTAGCGCTACAGGGGGCCTACAATGAGCAGTTCTTC. It encodes CASSLALQGAYNEQFF.

J is TRBJ2-7 and V is TRBV6-1; 7 nucleotides line up with TRBD1. After removal of 6 bases from V and 2 bases from J, the junction contained 10 bases not matched to a gene. CDR1 is MNHNS, CDR2 SASEGT, per germline. The length of the CDR3 is 15 residues. CDR3 in DNA: TGTGCCAGCAGCGAGGCACAGGGGACAGCCTACGAGCAGTACTTC. It encodes CASSEAQGTAYEQYF.

The rearrangement uses TRBV7-2 and TRBJ2-5; 9 nucleotides line up with TRBD1. The DNA end lines up better with TRBJ2-7; the J call may be wrong. Germline V lookup: CDR1 SGHTA, CDR2 FQGNSA. CDR3 length equals 13 residues. CDR3 sequence reads: CASSRDRDYEQYF. Written as DNA, the CDR3 is TGTGCCAGCAGCCGGGACAGGGACTACGAGCAGTACTTC.

The chain recombines TRBV19 with TRBJ1-3, with 8 positions matching TRBD1. CDR3 size: 16 residues. Germline trimming cut 5 bases from V and 0 bases from J; bases unmatched to any gene: 6. Germline V lookup: CDR1 LNHDA, CDR2 SQIVND (reference sequence). CDR3 in amino acids: CASSPTDRVSGNTIYF. The CDR3 coding sequence is TGTGCCAGTAGTCCGACGGACAGGGTCTCTGGAAACACCATATATTTT.

The chain carries TRBV19 and TRBJ2-3, with a weak D call TRBD1 (6 bases). V was pared by 9 bases and J by 3 bases, with 13 bases between. The CDR3 spans 13 residues. Per the germline V gene, CDR1 is LNHDA and CDR2 is SQIVND (reference sequence). The CDR3 coding sequence is TGTGCCAGCGACAACGGACAGACAGATACGCAGTATTTT. Translation gives CASDNGQTDTQYF.

The chain has TRBV18 and TRBJ1-1; TRBD1 matches 12 bases. CDR3 length: 16 amino acids. Germline values: CDR1 KGHSH, CDR2 LQKENI. V shed 3 bases, J shed 1 base, and the junction held 3 bases outside the gene matches. The CDR3 reads CASSPGTGGRNTEAFF. CDR3 DNA: TGTGCCAGCTCACCCGGGACAGGGGGCCGGAACACTGAAGCTTTCTTT.

In nucleotides, the CDR3 is TGTGCCAGCAGCCCGACAGGCGTATCTAATTCACCCCTCCACTTT. Its translation is CASSPTGVSNSPLHF. The rearrangement uses TRBV6-1 and TRBJ1-6; D perhaps matches TRBD1 (6 bases). Germline V CDR1 and CDR2: MNHNS, SASEGT. CDR3 length: 15 residues. V was cut by 6 bases and J by 6 bases, with 15 bases left in between.

The chain links TRBV6-4 to TRBJ1-6; D might be TRBD1 (5 bases). The germline V and J ends were trimmed by 5 bases and 4 bases, with 6 bases remaining between them. The CDR3 loop spans 13 amino acids. CDR1 MRHNA and CDR2 SNTAGT come from the germline V gene. CDR3 sequence (DNA): TGTGCCAGCAGTCGACAGTATAATTCACCCCTCCACTTT. This translates into CASSRQYNSPLHF.

This clone turned up a few times. The chain joins TRBV4-1 to TRBJ2-1, with 8 bases identical to TRBD2. The junction had 6 bases not matched to a gene; V was cut back by 1 base and J by 4 bases. Germline V gene sequence: CDR1 MGHRA, CDR2 YSYEKL. The CDR3 is 16 amino acids. The CDR3 nucleotides are TGCGCCAGCAGCCAAGTATCGGGGGGGGGATACAATGAGCAGTTCTTC. Translation: CASSQVSGGGYNEQFF.

In its sample, this clone was seen a few times. The chain uses TRBV29-1 and TRBJ2-3; TRBD2 might be the D (6 bases). The CDR3 contains 13 residues. Trimming pared 7 bases from V and 0 bases from J, leaving 11 bases between. CDR1 and CDR2 (germline): SQVTM, ANQGSEA. The CDR3: CSGGGASTDTQYF. CDR3 in DNA: TGCAGCGGAGGAGGGGCAAGCACAGATACGCAGTATTTT.

V and J are TRBV14 and TRBJ2-5, with TRBD2 matching over 9 bases. Germline CDR1 and CDR2: SGHDN and FVKESK. CDR3 length equals 20 residues. The J segment lost 1 base and the V segment lost 1 base, leaving 16 bases of the junction unmatched. The CDR3 is CASSQGLGAGGRKTQETQYF. The CDR3 nucleotides read TGTGCCAGCAGCCAAGGTCTCGGAGCGGGGGGTCGCAAGACCCAAGAGACCCAGTACTTC.

This clone appeared once. A junction end diverges from the germline sequence, so it may reflect a read error. The chain carries TRBV7-8 and TRBJ2-3, with D possibly TRBD2 on 5 matching bases. The CDR3 is 13 amino acids. The germline gives CDR1 SGHVS, CDR2 FQNEAQ. The CDR3 loop is CASSLALLDTQYF. CDR3 bases: TGTGCCAGCAGCCTAGCCTTACTTGATACGCAGTATTTT.

The chain is built from TRBV15 and TRBJ2-1, with 8 nucleotides matching TRBD2. CDR1 is LNHNV and CDR2 is YYDKDF in the germline V gene (reference sequence). The CDR3 is 14 amino acids. The V segment lost 6 bases and the J segment 5 bases; nucleotides outside the gene matches: 6. CDR3 sequence reads: CATRPGLVDNEQFF. The CDR3 DNA follows: TGTGCCACCAGACCGGGACTAGTAGACAATGAGCAGTTCTTC.

The chain is built from TRBV7-7 and TRBJ1-4; tentative D call: TRBD1 (6 bases). Germline V gene sequence: CDR1 SSHAT, CDR2 FNYEAQ (reference sequence). Trimming took off 5 bases at V and 5 bases at J, with 15 bases between the two ends. The CDR3 is made up of 15 amino acids. The CDR3 region is CASSPGQFGNEKLFF. The CDR3 DNA reads TGTGCCAGCAGCCCCGGACAGTTCGGAAATGAAAAACTGTTTTTT.

The V gene is TRBV5-1, the J gene TRBJ2-1, with TRBD1 matching over 10 bases. CDR3 size: 15 residues. The germline CDR1 and CDR2 sequences are SGHRS and YFSETQ. Trimming cost V 6 bases and J 8 bases; bases outside gene matches: 11. This CDR3 reads CASNPRDRGTYEQFF. CDR3 nucleotide sequence: TGCGCCAGCAATCCCCGGGACAGGGGTACGTATGAGCAGTTCTTC. The entire variable domain, with the rest obtained from reference TRBV5-1 and TRBJ2-1, is as follows: KAGVTQTPRYLIKTRGQQVTLSCSPISGHRSVSWYQQTPGQGLQFLFEYFSETQRNKGNFPGRFSGRQFSNSRSEMNVSTLELGDSALYLCASNPRDRGTYEQFFGPGTRLTVL.

J is TRBJ1-2 and V is TRBV25-1, with a tentative D call TRBD1 (5 bases). Germline CDR1 reads MGHDK; CDR2 reads SYGVNS. The CDR3 has 16 residues. Trimming left V 3 bases short and J 4 bases short, with 18 bases between. CDR3 DNA: TGTGCCAGCAGTGACGGGGCCCTTGGGGGGTCCTATGGCTACACCTTC. Amino acid sequence: CASSDGALGGSYGYTF.